One sample yielded the 10 T cell receptor beta chains listed below, sequenced in a study of cytotoxic CD8 clonotypes in ibrutinib-treated CLL (dated by TCRdb to the early 2020s). Taken with the paper, the label for time point translates to: approximately 2 years on ibrutinib. Libraries were made using the immunoSEQ multiplex PCR assay. TCRdb took over this immuneACCESS table, retaining in-frame rearrangements with V and J assigned. Such tables are incomplete; in checked studies, under half of the missing clones stem from an unresolved V gene, and the remainder is unexplained. Across this sample there are approximately 150,000 clones, with around 80% seen only once. About 5% of the sample goes to the ten largest clones. The sequencing here drew on PBMCs, taken after 24 months of ibrutinib treatment. The receptor source for this set is a human donor with chronic lymphocytic leukemia.

The chain joins TRBV9 to TRBJ2-2, with 8 bases fitting TRBD1. The trim removed 0 bases at V and 8 bases at J, leaving 15 bases unmatched. The CDR3 sequence is 18 residues long. The V gene's germline CDR1 is SGDLS and CDR2 YYNGEE. The CDR3 DNA follows: TGTGCCAGCAGCGTAGTTCCATTTGGACAGGGTCCTACGGGGGAGCTGTTTTTT. Its protein product is CASSVVPFGQGPTGELFF.

For the CDR3, the DNA is TGCAGCGTTGGGTTGCTGGATAGCAATCAGCCCCAGCATTTT. Its translation: CSVGLLDSNQPQHF. The rearrangement uses TRBV29-1 and TRBJ1-5, with unresolved D. The V and J ends lost 4 bases and 0 bases respectively, with 10 bases between them. The CDR3 consists of 14 residues. CDR1 and CDR2 (germline): SQVTM, ANQGSEA.

J is TRBJ1-5 and V is TRBV7-8, with D maybe TRBD1 (5 bases). V was clipped by 2 bases and J by 3 bases, with 11 bases between them. CDR1 SGHVS and CDR2 FQNEAQ come from the germline V gene. The CDR3 is made up of 15 amino acids. Written as DNA, the CDR3 is TGTGCCAGCAGCTTAAGAGGGGCGATCAATCAGCCCCAGCATTTT. Protein sequence: CASSLRGAINQPQHF.

The gene calls are TRBV9 and TRBJ2-1; 7 positions agree with TRBD2. Germline-derived CDR1 and CDR2 are SGDLS and YYNGEE. The CDR3 spans 16 residues. The ends lost 3 bases at V and 0 bases at J; junction bases unmatched: 6. DNA of the CDR3: TGTGCCAGCAGCGGACATAGCGGGCGCTCCTACAATGAGCAGTTCTTC. This translates into CASSGHSGRSYNEQFF.

This chain uses TRBV7-2 with TRBJ2-4; 9 bases agree with TRBD2. The CDR3 is 16 residues long. V shed 4 bases and J 2 bases; nucleotides not matched to a gene: 6. From germline, CDR1 is SGHTA and CDR2 FQGNSA. As DNA, the CDR3 is TGTGCCAGCAGCTACACTAGCGGGCCTCCCAAAAACATTCAGTACTTC. Its translation is CASSYTSGPPKNIQYF.

A few counts support this clone. The chain employs TRBV6-6 and TRBJ2-1; 11 nucleotides agree with TRBD1. This CDR3 region has 15 residues. Trimming cost V 6 bases and J 6 bases; bases outside gene matches: 7. The V gene's germline CDR1 is MNHNY and CDR2 SVGAGI (reference sequence). CDR3 coding DNA: TGTGCCAGCAGCATAACCGGGACAGGGGGCAATGAGCAGTTCTTC. Translating it yields CASSITGTGGNEQFF.

This clone was seen once. The chain employs TRBV7-2 and TRBJ1-5; D is perhaps TRBD1 (6 bases). The CDR3 has 14 residues. With 5 bases removed from V and 4 bases from J, the gap between germline ends came to 12 bases. Germline-derived CDR1 and CDR2 are SGHTA and FQGNSA. Here the CDR3 reads CASSPDSHNQPQHF. The CDR3 bases are TGTGCCAGCAGCCCGGACAGCCATAATCAGCCCCAGCATTTT.

The rearrangement joins TRBV29-1 to TRBJ2-7, with D perhaps TRBD1 or TRBD2 (5 bases each). The CDR3 is made up of 13 amino acids. Looked up from germline, CDR1 is SQVTM and CDR2 is ANQGSEA. The V gene lost 8 bases and the J gene lost 6 bases, with 20 bases spanning the gap. In DNA form, the CDR3 reads TGCAGCTCGACGGGTTCCTCTGGGGGCGAGCAGTACTTC. Protein sequence: CSSTGSSGGEQYF.

The chain joins TRBV10-1 to TRBJ2-1, with a possible D match to TRBD2 (5 bases). CDR3 size: 12 residues. Trimming left V 11 bases short and J 5 bases short, with 13 bases between. Germline CDR1 and CDR2: WNHNN and SYGVQD (reference sequence). CDR3 amino acids: CAGSGRHNEQFF. CDR3 coding DNA: TGCGCCGGCTCGGGGAGACACAATGAGCAGTTCTTC.

The rearrangement links TRBV18 to TRBJ1-1, with D hard to call. Germline-derived CDR1 and CDR2 are KGHSH and LQKENI. V lost 5 bases, J lost 0 bases, and 7 bases lay in between. This CDR3 is 13 amino acids long. In DNA form, the CDR3 reads TGTGCCAGCTCATCGACTATGAACACTGAAGCTTTCTTT. Its protein product is CASSSTMNTEAFF.